Presented here are 27 T cell receptor beta chains from one specimen sequenced in a study of blood T cells in healthy people across ages. For the second PCR, which ran for roughly 6 to 12 cycles, a sample-barcoded 5' primer and a J-beta primer mix were used. TCRdb reprocessed the 5' RACE reads with MiXCR, giving one entry per CDR3 protein. The sample records around 800,000 distinct CDR3 sequences, under 45% being singletons. What was sequenced was blood. The source of these receptors is a man between 60 and 70 years old in good health.

This sequence joins TRBV12-3 or TRBV12-4 and TRBJ1-1; no firm D call. Trimming shortened V by 2 bases and J by 0 bases, and 10 bases separated the two germline ends. The CDR3 contains 15 residues. CDR3 amino acids: CASSLRDTMNTEAFF. Here the CDR3 DNA reads TGTGCCAGCAGTTTAAGGGATACTATGAACACTGAAGCTTTCTTT.

The gene calls are TRBV14 and TRBJ1-6, with no clear D. The V end was cut by 0 bases, the J end by 14 bases, with 8 bases between. The CDR3 spans 12 residues. The V gene's germline CDR1 is SGHDN and CDR2 FVKESK. CDR3 sequence: CASSQDSKTLHF. In DNA, the CDR3 is TGTGCCAGCAGCCAAGACTCTAAAACCCTCCACTTT. Looking up the rest from reference TRBV14 and TRBJ1-6 gives the full variable domain: EAGVTQFPSHSVIEKGQTVTLRCDPISGHDNLYWYRRVMGKEIKFLLHFVKESKQDESGMPNNRFLAERTGGTYSTLKVQPAELEDSGVYFCASSQDSKTLHFGNGTRLTVT.

V gene TRBV20-1 combines with J gene TRBJ1-6; D not certain. Germline V gene data show CDR1 as DFQATT and CDR2 as SNEGSKA (reference sequence). V lost 0 bases and J 6 bases, leaving 15 bases between the germline ends. CDR3 size: 16 residues. The CDR3 DNA sequence: TGCAGTGCTAGAGACGCCTCAGTCGGTAGTAATTCACCCCTCCACTTT. Translating it yields CSARDASVGSNSPLHF.

The chain couples TRBV6-1 to TRBJ1-2; maybe TRBD1 (5 bases). The germline V gene encodes CDR1 MNHNS and CDR2 SASEGT. The V end was cut by 5 bases, the J end by 8 bases, with 9 bases between. The CDR3 contains 11 residues. For the CDR3, the DNA is TGTGCCAGCAGTTGGCGGGGCGGCTACACCTTC. It codes for CASSWRGGYTF.

This chain links TRBV20-1 with TRBJ2-5; 9 nucleotides line up with TRBD2. Germline V gives CDR1 DFQATT, CDR2 SNEGSKA (reference sequence). J gave up 4 bases and V 0 bases, and 9 bases lay outside the gene matches. The CDR3 has 16 amino acids. The CDR3 nucleotides read TGCAGTGCTAGAGATCGGTGGCGGGGGGGCGGAGAGACCCAGTACTTC. Translation: CSARDRWRGGGETQYF.

About this clonotype: A junction end diverges from the germline sequence, so it may reflect a read error. The V gene is TRBV4-3, the J gene TRBJ1-2; D not resolved. The CDR3 has 16 amino acids. CDR1 is LGHNA and CDR2 is YSLEER in the germline V gene. The CDR3 loop is CDSSQDLGRANYGYTF. CDR3 DNA sequence: TGCGACAGCAGCCAAGACCTTGGACGGGCAAACTATGGCTACACCTTC.

The chain has TRBV9 and TRBJ2-7; D is tentatively TRBD1 or TRBD2 (5 bases each). Germline CDR1 SGDLS, CDR2 YYNGEE. The ends were cut back, 4 bases at V and 6 bases at J, with 20 bases in the middle. The CDR3 consists of 15 residues. DNA for the CDR3: TGTGCCAGCAGCACCCGGGACGGATGGGCCCCCGAGCAGTACTTC. Translating it yields CASSTRDGWAPEQYF.

The chain has TRBV24-1 and TRBJ2-3, with D possibly TRBD1 on 6 matching bases. Germline CDR1 and CDR2: KGHDR and SFDVKD. The CDR3 has 15 amino acids. The V end lost 3 bases, the J end lost 2 bases, and 11 bases lay between the germline ends. The CDR3 bases are TGTGCCACCAGTGATACAGGGACCTACACAGATACGCAGTATTTT. Protein sequence: CATSDTGTYTDTQYF.

The chain has TRBV6-1 and TRBJ2-7, with a tentative D call TRBD1 (5 bases). Germline V gene sequence: CDR1 MNHNS, CDR2 SASEGT. The CDR3 is 15 amino acids. Deletions cut 3 bases from V and 4 bases from J, with 16 bases between. CDR3 DNA sequence: TGTGCCAGCAGTGAGGCGTTGCCAGGGCCTTACGAGCAGTACTTC. Its translation is CASSEALPGPYEQYF.

The chain combines TRBV7-6 with TRBJ1-5; a possible D gene is TRBD1 (6 bases). The CDR3 loop spans 14 amino acids. With 6 bases removed from V and 2 bases from J, the gap between germline ends came to 11 bases. Germline loops: CDR1 SGHVS, CDR2 FNYEAQ. The CDR3 is CASSPGAGNQPQHF. CDR3 in DNA: TGTGCCAGCAGTCCAGGGGCGGGCAATCAGCCCCAGCATTTT.

This clonotype was observed many times. The J gene is TRBJ1-2, the V gene TRBV20-1, with D perhaps TRBD1 (5 bases). The CDR3 extends over 14 amino acids. Trimming left V 1 base short and J 4 bases short, with 13 bases between. The germline V gene has CDR1 DFQATT and CDR2 SNEGSKA (reference sequence). The CDR3 protein is CSARVEGLGYGYTF. The CDR3 nucleotides are TGCAGTGCTAGAGTCGAGGGGCTCGGCTATGGCTACACCTTC.

This clonotype showed up just a few times. This sequence joins TRBV7-9 and TRBJ1-1; tentatively, D is TRBD1 (5 bases). The CDR3 covers 13 residues. With 3 bases removed from V and 7 bases from J, the gap between germline ends came to 12 bases. Germline assignment: CDR1 SEHNR and CDR2 FQNEAQ (reference sequence). For the CDR3, the DNA is TGTGCCAGCAGCTTGTCTGGGACCCTTGAAGCTTTCTTT. Residues: CASSLSGTLEAFF.

V usage is TRBV5-1 and J usage is TRBJ1-5; 7 bases agree with TRBD1. Looked up from germline, CDR1 is SGHRS and CDR2 is YFSETQ. Unmatched junction bases numbered 4, after V lost 4 bases and J lost 0 bases. This CDR3 is 15 amino acids long. CDR3 DNA: TGCGCCAGCAGCGAAGGGACAGTTAGCAATCAGCCCCAGCATTTT. It translates to CASSEGTVSNQPQHF.

This clonotype has a handful of counts. The gene calls are TRBV6-2 or TRBV6-3 and TRBJ2-5; 14 positions agree with TRBD2. The CDR3 is 19 residues long. Per the germline V gene, CDR1 is MNHEY and CDR2 is SVGEGT. V trimming: 4 bases; J trimming: 2 bases; junction bases outside the gene matches: 12. The CDR3 nucleotides read TGTGCCAGCAGTTCACCCCCCGGGACTAGCGGGGGATATCAAGAGACCCAGTACTTC. Protein: CASSSPPGTSGGYQETQYF.

The chain has TRBV19 and TRBJ2-4; 8 bases match TRBD1. This CDR3 is built from 15 residues. Losses at the gene ends were 3 bases for V and 7 bases for J; bases not matched to a gene: 8. Germline V CDR1 and CDR2: LNHDA, SQIVND (reference sequence). CDR3: CASSITGQGGNIQYF. CDR3 DNA: TGTGCCAGTAGTATTACTGGACAGGGTGGTAACATTCAGTACTTC.

This chain uses TRBV4-1 with TRBJ2-5; 7 bases fit TRBD1. Germline V CDR1 and CDR2: MGHRA, YSYEKL. This CDR3 spans 15 amino acids. J was trimmed by 5 bases and V by 4 bases; bases with no gene match: 10. The CDR3 reads CASSPEGQPRETQYF. The DNA of the CDR3 is TGCGCCAGCAGCCCCGAGGGACAGCCCAGGGAGACCCAGTACTTC.

The chain recombines TRBV21-1 with TRBJ1-5. TRBV21-1 is termed a pseudogene. CDR3 size: 14 residues. The CDR3 bases are TGTGCCAGCAGCAAGGATTTGAACGATCAGCCCCGGCATTTT. The encoded protein is CASSKDLNDQPRHF.

The chain employs TRBV4-3 and TRBJ2-1; tentative D call: TRBD1 (6 bases). Germline V gene sequence: CDR1 LGHNA, CDR2 YSLEER. With 6 bases removed from V and 6 bases from J, the gap between germline ends came to 18 bases. The CDR3 covers 15 residues. The CDR3 nucleotides are TGCGCCAGCAGTGGGGGCGAGGGGAACGGCAATGAGCAGTTCTTC. The encoded protein is CASSGGEGNGNEQFF.

The sample holds many counts of this clonotype. The rearrangement uses TRBV14 and TRBJ2-5; perhaps TRBD2 as D (5 bases). The CDR3 covers 15 residues. Trimming cost V 3 bases and J 4 bases, with 15 bases left between them. CDR1 is SGHDN and CDR2 is FVKESK in the germline V gene. CDR3 nucleotides: TGTGCCAGCAGCCAGAGGGTCGGGAAGGGAGAGACCCAGTACTTC. Encoded protein: CASSQRVGKGETQYF.

This clonotype was seen a few times. V is TRBV7-6 and J is TRBJ2-7; D ambiguous. This CDR3 has 14 residues. Germline V gives CDR1 SGHVS, CDR2 FNYEAQ. V lost 4 bases, J lost 7 bases, and 17 bases lay in between. The CDR3 spells CASSSTLDLREQYF. CDR3 DNA: TGTGCCAGCAGCTCGACGCTGGATTTACGGGAGCAGTACTTC.

This clonotype was counted only a few times. The chain is built from TRBV9 and TRBJ1-2; D gene unclear. Trimming took 0 bases from V and 4 from J, leaving 13 bases between them. The CDR3 loop spans 15 amino acids. The germline gives CDR1 SGDLS, CDR2 YYNGEE. The CDR3 protein is CASSVASQASYGYTF. DNA of the CDR3: TGTGCCAGCAGCGTAGCCAGCCAAGCAAGCTATGGCTACACCTTC.

This clonotype appeared a few times. The genes are TRBV11-3 and TRBJ2-4; the D gene is possibly TRBD2 (6 bases). The germline V gene encodes CDR1 SGHNT and CDR2 YENEEA. Trimming left V 1 base short and J 3 bases short, with 10 bases between. This CDR3 has 15 amino acids. CDR3 DNA: TGTGCCAGCAGCTTAGGCGGGGTCAGCAAAAACATTCAGTACTTC. It yields the protein CASSLGGVSKNIQYF.

The chain joins TRBV6-2 or TRBV6-3 to TRBJ1-1, with 8 bases matching TRBD1. V lost 2 bases to trimming and J lost 0 bases; unmatched junction nucleotides: 2. This CDR3 contains 15 residues. Germline V gene sequence: CDR1 MNHEY, CDR2 SVGEGT. CDR3 residues: CASSYRTGLNTEAFF. DNA for the CDR3: TGTGCCAGCAGTTACCGGACAGGGCTGAACACTGAAGCTTTCTTT.

A remark on this clonotype: A much larger clone lies a single base off, so this may be a read error. The rearrangement links TRBV14 to TRBJ2-3; D might be TRBD1 or TRBD2, each matching 5 bases. The CDR3 is made up of 16 amino acids. Per the germline V gene, CDR1 is SGHDN and CDR2 is FVKESK. The DNA of the CDR3 is TGTGCCAGCATCCAAAGGGGATGGACTAGCACAGATACGCAGTATTTT. Translating gives CASIQRGWTSTDTQYF.

This clonotype showed up many times. The chain is built from TRBV4-1 and TRBJ2-5; TRBD2 matches at 13 bases. Germline assignment: CDR1 MGHRA and CDR2 YSYEKL. CDR3 length: 15 residues. V was clipped by 4 bases and J by 5 bases; unmatched bases: 4. The CDR3 DNA sequence: TGCGCCAGCAGCCTACTAGCGGGGGGGCCGGAGACCCAGTACTTC. Amino acid sequence: CASSLLAGGPETQYF.

This clonotype has more than one count but fewer than ten. The chain couples TRBV6-6 to TRBJ1-2; 8 nucleotides match TRBD1. The CDR3 totals 16 residues. With 7 bases clipped from V and 4 bases from J, the junction kept 14 bases outside the gene matches. The V gene's germline CDR1 is MNHNY and CDR2 SVGAGI (reference sequence). CDR3 amino acids: CASNILPGQGSYGYTF. The CDR3 bases are TGTGCCAGCAACATCCTCCCCGGACAGGGCAGCTATGGCTACACCTTC.

The chain links TRBV12-3 or TRBV12-4 to TRBJ1-5; 9 nucleotides line up with TRBD1. CDR3 length: 15 residues. The V gene end was trimmed by 4 bases and the J gene end by 10 bases; junction bases not matched to a gene: 11. The chain's CDR3 is CASSSTGQGGFPQHF. The DNA of the CDR3 is TGTGCCAGCAGTTCGACGGGACAGGGAGGGTTCCCCCAGCATTTT.